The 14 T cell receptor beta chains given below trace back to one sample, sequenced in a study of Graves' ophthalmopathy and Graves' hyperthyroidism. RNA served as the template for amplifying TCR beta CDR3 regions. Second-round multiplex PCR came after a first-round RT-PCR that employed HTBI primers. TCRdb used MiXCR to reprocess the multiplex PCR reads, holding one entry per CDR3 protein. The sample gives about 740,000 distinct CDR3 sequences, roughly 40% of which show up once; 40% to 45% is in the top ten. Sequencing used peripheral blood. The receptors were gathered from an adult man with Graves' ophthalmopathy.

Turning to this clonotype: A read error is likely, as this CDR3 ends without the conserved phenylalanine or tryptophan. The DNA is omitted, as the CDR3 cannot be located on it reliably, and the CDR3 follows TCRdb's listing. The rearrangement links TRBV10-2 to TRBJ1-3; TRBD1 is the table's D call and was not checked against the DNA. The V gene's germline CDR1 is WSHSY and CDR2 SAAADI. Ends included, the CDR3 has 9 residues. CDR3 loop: CASSFTARG.

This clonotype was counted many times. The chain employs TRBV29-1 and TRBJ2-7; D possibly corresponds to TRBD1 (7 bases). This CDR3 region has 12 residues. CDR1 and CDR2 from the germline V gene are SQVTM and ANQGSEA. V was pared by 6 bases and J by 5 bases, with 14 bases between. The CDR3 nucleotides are TGCAGCGTGGTGACAGGGACTGACGAGCAGTACTTC. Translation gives CSVVTGTDEQYF.

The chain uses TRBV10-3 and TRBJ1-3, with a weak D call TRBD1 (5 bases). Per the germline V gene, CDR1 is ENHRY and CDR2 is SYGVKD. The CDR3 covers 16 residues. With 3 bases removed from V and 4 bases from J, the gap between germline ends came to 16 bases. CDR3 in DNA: TGTGCCATCAGTGAAGTAATTAGGGGTTCAGGAAACACCATATATTTT. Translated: CAISEVIRGSGNTIYF.

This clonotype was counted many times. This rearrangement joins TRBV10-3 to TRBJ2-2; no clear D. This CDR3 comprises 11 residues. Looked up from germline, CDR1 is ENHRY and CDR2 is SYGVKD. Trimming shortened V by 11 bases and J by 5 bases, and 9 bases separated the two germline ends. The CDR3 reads CAVGRTGELFF. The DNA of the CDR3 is TGTGCCGTTGGACGTACCGGGGAGCTGTTTTTT.

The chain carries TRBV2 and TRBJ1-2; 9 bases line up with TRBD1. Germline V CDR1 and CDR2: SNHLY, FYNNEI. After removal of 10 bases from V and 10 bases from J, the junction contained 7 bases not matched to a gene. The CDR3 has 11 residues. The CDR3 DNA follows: TGTGCCACCGACAGGGGGACGGTCTACACCTTC. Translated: CATDRGTVYTF.

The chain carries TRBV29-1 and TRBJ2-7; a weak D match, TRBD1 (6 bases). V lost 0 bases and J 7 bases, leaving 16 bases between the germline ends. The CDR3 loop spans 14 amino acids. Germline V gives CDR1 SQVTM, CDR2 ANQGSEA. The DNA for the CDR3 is TGCAGCGTTGAAGATCCTGGACAGAACAATGAGCAGTACTTC. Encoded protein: CSVEDPGQNNEQYF.

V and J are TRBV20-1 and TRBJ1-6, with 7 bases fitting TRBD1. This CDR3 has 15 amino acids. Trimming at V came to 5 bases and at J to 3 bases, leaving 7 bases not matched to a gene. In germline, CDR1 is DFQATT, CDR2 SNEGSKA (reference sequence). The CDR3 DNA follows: TGCAGTGCTCCCGACAGGGCCGTCTATAATTCACCCCTCCACTTT. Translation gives CSAPDRAVYNSPLHF.

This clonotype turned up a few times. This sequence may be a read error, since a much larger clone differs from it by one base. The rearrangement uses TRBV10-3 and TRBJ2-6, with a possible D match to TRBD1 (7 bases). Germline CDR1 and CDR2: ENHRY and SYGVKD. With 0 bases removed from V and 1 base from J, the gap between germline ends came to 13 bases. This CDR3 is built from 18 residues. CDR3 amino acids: CAISESLTGTSGANVLTF. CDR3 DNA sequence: TGTGCCATCAGTGAGTCTCTGACAGGGACTTCTGGGGCCAACGTCCTGACTTTC.

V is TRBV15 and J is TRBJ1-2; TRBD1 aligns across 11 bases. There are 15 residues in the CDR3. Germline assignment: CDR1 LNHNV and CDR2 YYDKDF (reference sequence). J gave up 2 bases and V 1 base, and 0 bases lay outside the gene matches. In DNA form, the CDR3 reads TGTGCCACCAGCAGAGGGACAGGGGGCAACTATGGCTACACCTTC. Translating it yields CATSRGTGGNYGYTF.

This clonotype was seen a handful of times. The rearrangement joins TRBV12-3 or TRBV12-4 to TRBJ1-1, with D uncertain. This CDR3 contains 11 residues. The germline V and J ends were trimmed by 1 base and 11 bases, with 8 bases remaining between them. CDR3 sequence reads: CASSLGRRAFF. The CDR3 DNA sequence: TGTGCCAGCAGTTTAGGCCGGCGGGCTTTCTTT.

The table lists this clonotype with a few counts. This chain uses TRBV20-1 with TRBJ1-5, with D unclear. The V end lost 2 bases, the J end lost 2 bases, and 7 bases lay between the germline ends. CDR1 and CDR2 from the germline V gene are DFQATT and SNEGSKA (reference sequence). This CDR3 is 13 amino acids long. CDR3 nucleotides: TGCAGTGCTAGACGGTCAGGCAATCAGCCCCAGCATTTT. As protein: CSARRSGNQPQHF.

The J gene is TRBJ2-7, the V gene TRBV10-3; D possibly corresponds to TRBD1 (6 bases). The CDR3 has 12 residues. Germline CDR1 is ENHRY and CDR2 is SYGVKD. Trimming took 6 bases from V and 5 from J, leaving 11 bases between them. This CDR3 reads CAISTQGHEQYF. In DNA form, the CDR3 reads TGTGCCATCAGCACACAGGGCCACGAGCAGTACTTC.

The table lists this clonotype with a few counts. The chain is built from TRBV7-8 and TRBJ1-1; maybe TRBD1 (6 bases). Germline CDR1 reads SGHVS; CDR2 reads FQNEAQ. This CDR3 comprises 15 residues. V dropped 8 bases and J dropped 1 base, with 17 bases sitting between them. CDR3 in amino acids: CASFPGGRGNTEAFF. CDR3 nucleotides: TGTGCCAGCTTCCCTGGGGGGCGTGGGAACACTGAAGCTTTCTTT. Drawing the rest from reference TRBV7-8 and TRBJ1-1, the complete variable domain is GAGVSQSPRYKVAKRGQDVALRCDPISGHVSLFWYQQALGQGPEFLTYFQNEAQLDKSGLPSDRFFAERPEGSVSTLKIQRTQQEDSAVYLCASFPGGRGNTEAFFGQGTRLTVV.

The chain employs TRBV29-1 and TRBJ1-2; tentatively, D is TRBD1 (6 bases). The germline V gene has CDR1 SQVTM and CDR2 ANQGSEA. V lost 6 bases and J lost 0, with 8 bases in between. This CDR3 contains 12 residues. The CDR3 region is CSVGQPNYGYTF. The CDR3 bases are TGCAGCGTCGGACAGCCTAACTATGGCTACACCTTC.